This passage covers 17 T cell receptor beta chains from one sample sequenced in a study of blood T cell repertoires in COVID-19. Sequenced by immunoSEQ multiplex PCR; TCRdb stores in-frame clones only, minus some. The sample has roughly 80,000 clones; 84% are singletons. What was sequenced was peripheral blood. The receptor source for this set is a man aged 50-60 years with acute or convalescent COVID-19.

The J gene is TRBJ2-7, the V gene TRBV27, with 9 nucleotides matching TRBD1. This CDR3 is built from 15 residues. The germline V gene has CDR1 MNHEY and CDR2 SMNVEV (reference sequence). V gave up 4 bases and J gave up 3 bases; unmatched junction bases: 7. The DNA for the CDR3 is TGTGCCAGCAGTTACACAGGGGGCAAGGTCTACGAGCAGTACTTC. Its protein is CASSYTGGKVYEQYF.

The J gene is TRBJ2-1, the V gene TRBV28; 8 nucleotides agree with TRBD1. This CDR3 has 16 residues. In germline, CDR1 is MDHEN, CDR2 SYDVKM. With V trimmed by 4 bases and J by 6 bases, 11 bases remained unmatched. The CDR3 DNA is TGTGCCAGCAGTTCCCCCGGGACAGGCCCTGGCAATGAGCAGTTCTTC. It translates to CASSSPGTGPGNEQFF.

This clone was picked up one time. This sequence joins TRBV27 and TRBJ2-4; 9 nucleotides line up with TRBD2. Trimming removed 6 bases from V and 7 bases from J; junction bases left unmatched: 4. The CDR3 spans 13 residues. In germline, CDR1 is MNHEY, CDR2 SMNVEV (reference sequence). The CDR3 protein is CASRGLAGNIQYF. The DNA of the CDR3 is TGTGCCAGCAGAGGGCTAGCGGGGAACATTCAGTACTTC.

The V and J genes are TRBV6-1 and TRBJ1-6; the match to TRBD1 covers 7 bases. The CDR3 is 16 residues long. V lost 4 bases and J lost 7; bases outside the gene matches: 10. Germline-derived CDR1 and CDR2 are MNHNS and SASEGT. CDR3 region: CASSVQEDRTNSPLHF. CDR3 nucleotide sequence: TGTGCCAGCAGTGTCCAAGAGGACAGGACGAATTCACCCCTCCACTTT.

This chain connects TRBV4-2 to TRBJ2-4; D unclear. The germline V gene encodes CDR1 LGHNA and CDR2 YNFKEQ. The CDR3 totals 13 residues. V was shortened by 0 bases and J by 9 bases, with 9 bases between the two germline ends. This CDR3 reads CASSQDIRSIQYF. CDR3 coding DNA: TGTGCCAGCAGCCAAGATATCCGCAGCATTCAGTACTTC.

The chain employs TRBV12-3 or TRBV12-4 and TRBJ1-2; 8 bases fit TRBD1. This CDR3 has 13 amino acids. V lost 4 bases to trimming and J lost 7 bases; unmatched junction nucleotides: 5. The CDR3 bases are TGTGCCAGCAGTTCTCAGGGGGCGCGTGGCTACACCTTC. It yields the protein CASSSQGARGYTF.

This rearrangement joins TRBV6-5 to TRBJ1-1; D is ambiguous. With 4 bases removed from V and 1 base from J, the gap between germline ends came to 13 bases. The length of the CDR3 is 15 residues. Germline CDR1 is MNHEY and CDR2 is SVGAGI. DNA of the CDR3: TGTGCCAGCAGTTTCATGGAGCTGGCGAACACTGAAGCTTTCTTT. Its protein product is CASSFMELANTEAFF.

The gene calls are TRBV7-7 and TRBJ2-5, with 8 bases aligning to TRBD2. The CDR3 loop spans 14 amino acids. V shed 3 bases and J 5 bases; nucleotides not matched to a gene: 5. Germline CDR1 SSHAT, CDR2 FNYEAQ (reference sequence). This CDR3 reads CASSLSGGVETQYF. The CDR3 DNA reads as TGTGCCAGCAGCTTGTCCGGGGGGGTGGAGACCCAGTACTTC.

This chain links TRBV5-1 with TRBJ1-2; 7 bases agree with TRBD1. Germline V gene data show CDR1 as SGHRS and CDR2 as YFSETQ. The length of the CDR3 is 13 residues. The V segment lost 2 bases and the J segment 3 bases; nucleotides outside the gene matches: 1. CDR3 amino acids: CASSFGTDYGYTF. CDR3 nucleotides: TGCGCCAGCAGCTTCGGGACAGACTATGGCTACACCTTC.

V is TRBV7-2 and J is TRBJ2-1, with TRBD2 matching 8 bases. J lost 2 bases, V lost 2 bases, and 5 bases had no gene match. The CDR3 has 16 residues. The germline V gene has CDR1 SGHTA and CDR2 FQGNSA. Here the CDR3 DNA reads TGTGCCAGCAGCTTATCAGGTAGCGGGGCCTACAATGAGCAGTTCTTC. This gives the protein CASSLSGSGAYNEQFF.

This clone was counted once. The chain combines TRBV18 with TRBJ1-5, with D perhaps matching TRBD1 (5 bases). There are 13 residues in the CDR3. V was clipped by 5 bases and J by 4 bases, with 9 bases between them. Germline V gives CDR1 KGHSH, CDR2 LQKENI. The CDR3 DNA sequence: TGTGCCAGCTCAAAACAGGCAAATCAGCCCCAGCATTTT. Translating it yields CASSKQANQPQHF.

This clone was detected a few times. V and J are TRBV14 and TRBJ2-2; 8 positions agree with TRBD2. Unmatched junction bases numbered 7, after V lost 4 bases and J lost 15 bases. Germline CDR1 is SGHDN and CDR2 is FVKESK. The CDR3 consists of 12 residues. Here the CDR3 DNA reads TGTGCCAGCAGCCTTGCGGGAGGACTGGTGTTTTTT. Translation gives CASSLAGGLVFF.

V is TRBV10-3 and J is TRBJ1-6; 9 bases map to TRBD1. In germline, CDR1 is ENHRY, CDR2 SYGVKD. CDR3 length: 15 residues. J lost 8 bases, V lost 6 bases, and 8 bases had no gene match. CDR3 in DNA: TGTGCCATCAGCCCGACAGGGGGAGATTATTCACCCCTCCACTTT. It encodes CAISPTGGDYSPLHF.

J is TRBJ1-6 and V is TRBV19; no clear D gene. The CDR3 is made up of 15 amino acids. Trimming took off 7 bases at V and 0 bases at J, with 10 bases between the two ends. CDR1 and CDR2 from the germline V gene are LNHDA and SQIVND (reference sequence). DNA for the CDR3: TGTGCCAGTAAATGGCAGGACTCCTATAATTCACCCCTCCACTTT. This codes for CASKWQDSYNSPLHF. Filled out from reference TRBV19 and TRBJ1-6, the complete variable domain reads DGGITQSPKYLFRKEGQNVTLSCEQNLNHDAMYWYRQDPGQGLRLIYYSQIVNDFQKGDIAEGYSVSREKKESFPLTVTSAQKNPTAFYLCASKWQDSYNSPLHFGNGTRLTVT.

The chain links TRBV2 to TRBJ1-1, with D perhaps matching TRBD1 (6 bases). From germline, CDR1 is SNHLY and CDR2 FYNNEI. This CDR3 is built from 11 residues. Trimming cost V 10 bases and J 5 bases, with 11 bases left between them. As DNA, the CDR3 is TGTGCCACTGAGGGGGTTACTGAAGCTTTCTTT. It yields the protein CATEGVTEAFF.

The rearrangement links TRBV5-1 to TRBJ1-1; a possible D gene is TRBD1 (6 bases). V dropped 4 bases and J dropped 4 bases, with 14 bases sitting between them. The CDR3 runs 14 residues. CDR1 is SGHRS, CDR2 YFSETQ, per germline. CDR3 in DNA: TGCGCCAGCAGCGCGGACAGTTCGAGCACTGAAGCTTTCTTT. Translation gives CASSADSSSTEAFF.

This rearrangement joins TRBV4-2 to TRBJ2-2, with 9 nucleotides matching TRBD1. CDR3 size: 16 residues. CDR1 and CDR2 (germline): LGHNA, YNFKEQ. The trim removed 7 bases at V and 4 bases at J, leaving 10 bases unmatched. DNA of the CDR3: TGTGCCAGCACCCCACTACAGGGGGCGAGCACCGGGGAGCTGTTTTTT. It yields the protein CASTPLQGASTGELFF.